This is a list of T cell receptor beta chains from one sample in a study of long-term antiretroviral therapy in people with HIV. The method was immunoSEQ multiplex PCR; TCRdb's version includes in-frame clones alone and lacks a portion of them. The data contain about 35,000 clones, about four fifths of them singletons. Specimen: unsorted PBMCs, collected 3 years after starting antiretroviral therapy. The receptors here all came from a middle-aged man with HIV. CDR3s include the opening cysteine and the closing phenylalanine or tryptophan. D genes are given only for firm matches. Clone size is given for some rows only: seen once, a few or many times, or a class if the clone is expanded.

CDR3aa: CASSLGLAEYNEQFF
CDR3nt: TGCGCCAGCAGCCTGGGACTAGCGGAGTACAATGAGCAGTTCTTC
abundance: once
j_gene: TRBJ2-1
v_gene: TRBV4-3
d_gene: TRBD2

CDR3aa: CSGYEGDEKLFF
CDR3nt: TGCAGCGGGTACGAGGGGGATGAAAAACTGTTTTTT
abundance: -
j_gene: TRBJ1-4
v_gene: TRBV29-1
d_gene: -

CDR3aa: CASSFGGGNNQPQHF
CDR3nt: TGTGCCAGCAGTTTTGGGGGGGGGAACAATCAGCCCCAGCATTTT
abundance: -
j_gene: TRBJ1-5
v_gene: TRBV28
d_gene: -

CDR3aa: CASSNQNTGTGTSEQYF
CDR3nt: TGTGCCAGCAGCAACCAGAATACTGGGACAGGGACTTCCGAGCAGTACTTC
abundance: -
j_gene: TRBJ2-7
v_gene: TRBV13
d_gene: TRBD1

CDR3aa: CASSALLGTTGELFF
CDR3nt: TGTGCCAGCAGCGCCCTCCTAGGGACCACCGGGGAGCTGTTTTTT
abundance: -
j_gene: TRBJ2-2
v_gene: TRBV7-8
d_gene: -

CDR3aa: CAWVRQGGRTDTQYF
CDR3nt: TGTGCCTGGGTTAGACAGGGAGGCAGGACAGATACGCAGTATTTT
abundance: once
j_gene: TRBJ2-3
v_gene: TRBV30
d_gene: -

CDR3aa: CASSLELSYEQYF
CDR3nt: TGCGCCAGCAGCTTGGAGCTTTCCTACGAGCAGTACTTC
abundance: -
j_gene: TRBJ2-7
v_gene: TRBV5-1
d_gene: -

CDR3aa: CASSQARTGEGSGGSYEQYF
CDR3nt: TGTGCCAGCAGCCAAGCCCGGACAGGGGAAGGAAGCGGGGGCTCCTACGAGCAGTACTTC
abundance: -
j_gene: TRBJ2-7
v_gene: TRBV4-2
d_gene: -

CDR3aa: CASSPFTGSNTGELFF
CDR3nt: TGTGCCAGCAGCCCCTTTACAGGGTCGAACACCGGGGAGCTGTTTTTT
abundance: -
j_gene: TRBJ2-2
v_gene: TRBV4-2
d_gene: -

CDR3aa: CASSESAGGYNEQFF
CDR3nt: TGTGCCAGCAGTGAATCGGCGGGGGGGTACAATGAGCAGTTCTTC
abundance: -
j_gene: TRBJ2-1
v_gene: TRBV6-1
d_gene: TRBD2

CDR3aa: CSVSPGDTQYF
CDR3nt: TGCAGCGTTAGTCCGGGAGATACGCAGTATTTT
abundance: -
j_gene: TRBJ2-3
v_gene: TRBV29-1
d_gene: -

CDR3aa: CASRDRALAKNIQYF
CDR3nt: TGTGCCAGCAGAGACAGGGCTCTAGCCAAAAACATTCAGTACTTC
abundance: -
j_gene: TRBJ2-4
v_gene: TRBV27
d_gene: TRBD1

CDR3aa: CASSLHREETQYF
CDR3nt: TGTGCCAGCAGCTTACACAGGGAAGAGACCCAGTACTTC
abundance: -
j_gene: TRBJ2-5
v_gene: TRBV7-3
d_gene: -

CDR3aa: CASSQDIGQGGNTIYF
CDR3nt: TGCGCCAGCAGCCAAGATATCGGACAGGGTGGAAACACCATATATTTT
abundance: once
j_gene: TRBJ1-3
v_gene: TRBV4-3
d_gene: TRBD1

CDR3aa: CASSYGVRNQPQHF
CDR3nt: TGTGCCAGCAGCTACGGGGTTCGCAATCAGCCCCAGCATTTT
abundance: few
j_gene: TRBJ1-5
v_gene: TRBV7-9
d_gene: -

CDR3aa: CAISESGSGNTIYF
CDR3nt: TGTGCCATCAGTGAGTCGGGATCTGGAAACACCATATATTTT
abundance: -
j_gene: TRBJ1-3
v_gene: TRBV10-3
d_gene: -

CDR3aa: CASKRRTGDSYEQYF
CDR3nt: TGTGCCAGCAAAAGGAGGACAGGGGACTCCTACGAGCAGTACTTC
abundance: -
j_gene: TRBJ2-7
v_gene: TRBV6-5
d_gene: TRBD1

CDR3aa: CASSLTPAPGSEQYF
CDR3nt: TGTGCCAGCTCACTAACGCCAGCCCCGGGGAGCGAGCAGTACTTC
abundance: -
j_gene: TRBJ2-7
v_gene: TRBV18
d_gene: -

CDR3aa: CSVRQSYNEQFF
CDR3nt: TGCAGCGTTCGACAGTCCTACAATGAGCAGTTCTTC
abundance: few
j_gene: TRBJ2-1
v_gene: TRBV29-1
d_gene: -

CDR3aa: CASSATPTSRVYEQYF
CDR3nt: TGTGCCAGCAGCGCGACTCCCACTTCCAGGGTCTACGAGCAGTACTTC
abundance: few
j_gene: TRBJ2-7
v_gene: TRBV9
d_gene: -

CDR3aa: CASSQVQVGGETQYF
CDR3nt: TGCGCCAGCAGCCAAGTACAAGTCGGGGGTGAGACCCAGTACTTC
abundance: -
j_gene: TRBJ2-5
v_gene: TRBV4-1
d_gene: -

CDR3aa: CASSSLQGRNQPQHF
CDR3nt: TGTGCCAGCAGTTCCTTACAGGGGCGGAATCAGCCCCAGCATTTT
abundance: -
j_gene: TRBJ1-5
v_gene: TRBV6-5
d_gene: TRBD1

CDR3aa: CASKNRVNTEAFF
CDR3nt: TGTGCCAGCAAGAACAGGGTGAACACTGAAGCTTTCTTT
abundance: -
j_gene: TRBJ1-1
v_gene: TRBV27
d_gene: -

CDR3aa: CASSLIGRDTQYF
CDR3nt: TGTGCCAGCAGCTTAATAGGGCGCGATACGCAGTATTTT
abundance: -
j_gene: TRBJ2-3
v_gene: TRBV7-3
d_gene: -

CDR3aa: CATSRGKAGGQETQYF
CDR3nt: TGTGCCACCAGCAGGGGAAAAGCGGGGGGGCAAGAGACCCAGTACTTC
abundance: -
j_gene: TRBJ2-5
v_gene: TRBV15
d_gene: TRBD2

CDR3aa: CASSVQGLSYNEQFF
CDR3nt: TGTGCCAGCAGTGTCCAGGGCCTGAGTTACAATGAGCAGTTCTTC
abundance: few
j_gene: TRBJ2-1
v_gene: TRBV2
d_gene: -

CDR3aa: CASSPSPGGGNQPQHF
CDR3nt: TGTGCCAGTAGTCCTTCCCCAGGGGGCGGCAATCAGCCCCAGCATTTT
abundance: -
j_gene: TRBJ1-5
v_gene: TRBV19
d_gene: TRBD1

CDR3aa: CASKFERGSVSDDSPLHF
CDR3nt: TGTGCCAGCAAATTCGAAAGGGGTTCAGTGTCTGATGATTCACCCCTCCACTTT
abundance: -
j_gene: TRBJ1-6
v_gene: TRBV5-6
d_gene: -

CDR3aa: CASSFGTGQGSTDTQYF
CDR3nt: TGTGCCAGCAGCTTTGGGACCGGACAGGGGAGCACAGATACGCAGTATTTT
abundance: -
j_gene: TRBJ2-3
v_gene: TRBV7-2
d_gene: TRBD1

CDR3aa: CASSQVGLGEKLFF
CDR3nt: TGTGCCAGCAGCCAAGTGGGCCTCGGGGAGAAACTGTTTTTT
abundance: few
j_gene: TRBJ1-4
v_gene: TRBV4-2
d_gene: -

CDR3aa: CASSDDLAGGSTDTQYF
CDR3nt: TGTGCCAGCAGTGATGACCTAGCGGGAGGGAGCACAGATACGCAGTATTTT
abundance: -
j_gene: TRBJ2-3
v_gene: TRBV2
d_gene: TRBD2